This T cell receptor (beta chain) derives from a study of blood T cell repertoires in COVID-19. Study-wide context: Acute and convalescent COVID-19 specimens originated in the United States, Italy and Spain. PBMCs, B-cell-depleted T cells, or T cells provided the cDNA or gDNA that made up the material.

As regards this clone: At the DNA level, this CDR3 is encoded by other sequences in the same sample as well.

Original processing notes: Amplification with reference gene primers provided the estimates of nucleated cell counts. Some clones are missing from TCRdb's copy, which holds only in-frame ones; the method was immunoSEQ multiplex PCR. The V and J calls and clone size were taken over from that table, and D and trimming were inferred from the DNA. The sample gives 170,000 or so clones, roughly 84% of which show up once; roughly 2.8% is in the top ten. The material sequenced was peripheral blood. The origin of this receptor is a woman aged 55-69 years with acute or convalescent COVID-19.

DNA for the CDR3: TGTGCCAGCAGCCCCAGGACAGGGGGGAATTCACCCCTCCACTTT. Protein: CASSPRTGGNSPLHF. The chain has TRBV7-9 and TRBJ1-6, with 10 bases that match TRBD1. Germline CDR1 reads SEHNR; CDR2 reads FQNEAQ (reference sequence). The CDR3 sequence is 15 residues long. The J segment lost 7 bases and the V segment lost 5 bases, leaving 5 bases of the junction unmatched.